This T cell receptor beta chain was obtained from a study of T cell responses to AZD1222 COVID-19 vaccine. Looking at the study overall: Second-dose groups at about 4 or about 12 weeks were pooled.

Study-wide findings and caveats: Just 5 or 6 AZD1222 recipients tested seropositive at baseline.

Comments on this clone: The antigen remains unidentified.

Profiling relied on immunoSEQ multiplex PCR, and the TCRdb table lists in-frame clones only, not all of them. The table has about 99,000 clones, nearly 90% seen once. The sequence came from an adult in good health. The sample was peripheral blood, taken on day 0 of AZD1222 vaccination.

The CDR3 here is CSGRETGELFF. The CDR3 DNA reads TGCAGCGGCCGGGAGACCGGGGAGCTGTTTTTT. The chain recombines TRBV29-1 with TRBJ2-2, with D perhaps matching TRBD2 (6 bases). Germline V gives CDR1 SQVTM, CDR2 ANQGSEA. The CDR3 extends over 11 amino acids. Trimming left V 7 bases short and J 5 bases short, with 8 bases between.